This TCR beta chain came from a study of OX40 agonist ivuxolimab in advanced cancers. Drawing of blood for sampling happened at baseline, at cycle 4 day 1, and at cycle 7 day 1. The assay was immunoSEQ multiplex PCR, and TCRdb's table has in-frame clones only and misses some. The table includes roughly 60,000 clones, approximately 81% detected once. This material consisted of CD4+ or CD8+ T cells sorted from blood, taken in a trial of the OX40 agonist ivuxolimab. The origin of this receptor is an adult with an advanced solid tumor such as melanoma, head and neck, liver or kidney cancer.

The CDR3: CASSLLGISYEQYF. The DNA for the CDR3 is TGTGCCAGCAGCTTGCTGGGGATCTCCTACGAGCAGTACTTC. The rearrangement uses TRBV5-5 and TRBJ2-7; D is undetermined. V gave up 1 base and J gave up 0 bases, with 8 bases separating them. CDR1 and CDR2 (germline): SGHKS, YYEKEE (reference sequence). CDR3 length equals 14 residues.